These T cell receptor beta chains were read from a single sample in a study of tumor-infiltrating lymphocytes in primary liver carcinoma. MiXCR was run by TCRdb on the multiplex PCR reads, yielding one entry per CDR3 protein. The sample lists tens of thousands of distinct CDR3 sequences, about two thirds seen once, with about 13% in the top ten. Material for sequencing was liver tumor tissue from sampling region 4. These receptors were obtained from a woman aged 55-69 years with primary liver carcinoma and hepatitis B virus infection. The CDR3 runs from the conserved cysteine through the conserved F or W. The D gene is left open where the match is weak. Clone size is stated in some rows and not others, as once, few, many or a class when expanded.

>many|TRBJ2-3|NA|TRBV5-6
CASGSEERTSTDTQYF
TGTGCCAGTGGGTCGGAAGAGAGGACTAGCACAGATACGCAGTATTTT
>once|TRBJ2-1|NA|TRBV11-2
CVSSLKLTGGGDEQFF
TGTGTCAGCAGCTTAAAACTGACGGGTGGGGGCGATGAGCAGTTCTTC
>NA|TRBJ2-1|NA|TRBV5-4
CASNHYGVSYNEQFF
TGTGCCAGCAACCACTACGGGGTCTCCTACAATGAGCAGTTCTTC
>NA|TRBJ2-1|NA|TRBV11-2
CASSLDESLLNKQFF
TGTGCCAGCAGCTTAGATGAGAGTCTCCTCAATAAGCAGTTCTTC
>NA|TRBJ2-1|TRBD2|TRBV11-1
CASSLGTSGKLDQFF
TGTGCCAGCAGCTTAGGAACTAGCGGAAAACTTGACCAGTTCTTC
>NA|TRBJ2-1|NA|TRBV23-1
CASSQLLTVPLGAYNEQFF
TGCGCCAGCAGTCAATTGTTGACAGTCCCCCTGGGGGCCTACAATGAGCAGTTCTTC
>many|TRBJ1-2|NA|TRBV4-2
CASSQDPGIVGYGYTF
TGTGCCAGCAGCCAAGATCCGGGAATCGTAGGGTATGGCTACACCTTC
>NA|TRBJ2-7|NA|TRBV28
CASRASDRAYKQYF
TGCGCCAGCAGGGCCTCGGACAGAGCCTACAAGCAGTATTTC
>many|TRBJ1-1|TRBD1|TRBV6-6
CASSLQGAANTEAFF
TGTGCCAGCAGCCTCCAGGGGGCGGCGAACACTGAAGCTTTCTTT
>NA|TRBJ2-3|NA|TRBV11-2
CASSSGIGGMGTDTQYF
TGTGCCAGCAGCTCAGGGATAGGAGGGATGGGCACAGATACGCAGTATTTT
>medium-sized|TRBJ2-1|NA|TRBV4-2
CASSQGETDYNEQFF
TGTGCCAGCAGCCAAGGGGAGACAGACTACAATGAGCAGTTCTTC
>NA|TRBJ1-1|TRBD1|TRBV6-5
CANCLQGLGNTEAFF
TGTGCCAACTGTTTACAGGGGTTGGGGAACACTGAAGCTTTCTTT
>many|TRBJ1-4|NA|TRBV30
CAWSLGGLGEKLFF
TGTGCCTGGAGTCTAGGCGGGCTCGGTGAAAAACTGTTTTTT
>many|TRBJ1-1|NA|TRBV6-5
CASRRAGWPEAFF
TGTGCCAGCAGAAGGGCAGGGTGGCCTGAAGCTTTCTTT
>NA|TRBJ1-2|TRBD1|TRBV7-9
CASNLSATGEDGYTF
TGTGCCAGCAACTTATCCGCGACAGGGGAGGATGGGTACACCTTC
>many|TRBJ2-7|NA|TRBV12-3/TRBV12-4
CASSGTATSYEQYF
TGTGCCAGCAGTGGAACGGCAACCTCCTACGAGCAGTACTTC
>NA|TRBJ2-6|NA|TRBV11-1
CASSLADSSSGANVPNF
TGTGCCAGCAGCTTAGCGGACAGTTCCTCTGGGGCCAACGTCCCGAATTTC
>many|TRBJ2-5|NA|TRBV12-3/TRBV12-4
CASNEDYQETQYF
TGTGCCAGCAACGAGGACTACCAAGAGACCCAGTACTTC
>NA|TRBJ1-2|TRBD1|TRBV20-1
CSASTQGYGYTF
TGCAGTGCTAGCACACAGGGGTATGGCTACACCTTC
>NA|TRBJ1-1|NA|TRBV7-8
CASSLGQDTEAIF
TGTGCCAGCAGCTTAGGGCAGGACACTGAAGCTATCTTT
>few|TRBJ2-3|TRBD2|TRBV15
CATSREVASGRRTDTQYF
TGTGCCACCAGCAGAGAGGTGGCTAGCGGGAGACGCACAGATACGCAGTATTTT
>NA|TRBJ2-2|NA|TRBV5-4
CASSLSERNTGELSF
TGTGCCAGCAGCTTGTCCGAGCGGAACACCGGGGAGCTGTCTTTT
>many|TRBJ2-3|TRBD2|TRBV24-1
CATSNSGSGTDTQYF
TGTGCCACCAGCAATAGCGGGAGCGGAACAGATACGCAGTATTTT
>NA|TRBJ2-2|NA|TRBV10-1
CASSERGPGTGELFF
TGCGCCAGCAGTGAGAGAGGGCCGGGCACCGGGGAGCTGTTTTTC
>NA|TRBJ2-2|NA|TRBV11-1
CASSLAWGRNTGEMFF
TGTGCCAGCAGCTTAGCCTGGGGACGGAACACCGGGGAGATGTTTTTT
>NA|TRBJ1-2|NA|TRBV6-5
CAGSYHGGNYGYTF
TGTGCCGGCAGTTACCATGGTGGGAACTATGGCTACACCTTC
>many|TRBJ1-2|TRBD1|TRBV2
CASTTGGYGYTF
TGTGCCAGCACAACAGGGGGGTATGGCTACACCTTC
>many|TRBJ2-5|TRBD2|TRBV11-2
CASSGRLAGGRSGETQYF
TGTGCCAGCAGCGGTCGACTAGCGGGAGGGCGGTCAGGAGAGACCCAGTACTTC
>NA|TRBJ1-1|TRBD1|TRBV6-1
CVSSAPGQGTRKVNTEAFF
TGTGTCAGCAGTGCGCCGGGACAGGGGACGCGGAAAGTGAACACTGAAGCTTTCTTT
>NA|TRBJ2-5|TRBD1|TRBV6-1
CGTSPRTGGSETQYF
TGTGGAACCAGCCCAAGGACAGGGGGGTCGGAGACCCAGTACTTC
>once|TRBJ2-1|TRBD1|TRBV5-1
CASSPESGGERGRNEQFF
TGCGCCAGCAGCCCGGAATCCGGTGGGGAGAGGGGGCGCAATGAGCAGTTCTTC
>NA|TRBJ2-2|NA|TRBV30
CTWRRGNRDTGELFF
TGTACATGGCGTAGGGGCAATCGGGACACCGGGGAGCTGTTTTTT
>NA|TRBJ1-5|TRBD1|TRBV12-3/TRBV12-4
CASSSGQTRGYQPQHF
TGTGCCAGCAGTTCGGGACAGACTCGGGGCTATCAGCCCCAGCATTTT